These 32 T cell receptor beta chains originate from one sample sequenced in a study of T cells in localized non-small cell lung cancer. TCRdb's copy holds only in-frame clones and misses some; the assay was immunoSEQ multiplex PCR. Of 20,000 to 25,000 clones listed, 70% to 90% were seen once; the top ten hold roughly 13%. The sequencing here drew on peripheral blood, taken before any cancer treatment. The receptor set was obtained from an older female donor with stage I lung adenocarcinoma.

This chain uses TRBV6-6 with TRBJ1-5; 9 bases agree with TRBD1. Trimming at V came to 7 bases and at J to 1 base, leaving 5 bases not matched to a gene. There are 15 residues in the CDR3. Per germline, CDR1 MNHNY and CDR2 SVGAGI (reference sequence). CDR3 protein: CASIKDRGSNQPQHF. CDR3 coding DNA: TGTGCCAGCATTAAGGACAGGGGAAGCAATCAGCCCCAGCATTTT.

The chain joins TRBV10-1 to TRBJ1-3; 8 bases match TRBD1. The CDR3 covers 16 residues. Trimming at V came to 11 bases and at J to 0 bases, leaving 12 bases not matched to a gene. The V gene's germline CDR1 is WNHNN and CDR2 SYGVQD (reference sequence). DNA for the CDR3: TGCGCCGCCCCAGAAGGGACAGGCAGCTCTGGAAACACCATATATTTT. Translating it yields CAAPEGTGSSGNTIYF.

The chain carries TRBV7-6 and TRBJ2-6; D remains ambiguous. In germline, CDR1 is SGHVS, CDR2 FNYEAQ. The CDR3 runs to 15 residues. V was cut by 0 bases and J by 4 bases, with 7 bases left in between. DNA for the CDR3: TGTGCCAGCAGCTTAGCGGTGGGAGGGGCCAACGTCCTGACTTTC. It codes for CASSLAVGGANVLTF.

V and J are TRBV6-1 and TRBJ1-5; D is uncertain. V lost 7 bases to trimming and J lost 4 bases, with 11 bases between them. Germline V CDR1 and CDR2: MNHNS, SASEGT. The CDR3 consists of 13 residues. CDR3 region: CASTWGGNQPQHF. Written as DNA, the CDR3 is TGTGCCAGCACTTGGGGAGGGAATCAGCCCCAGCATTTT.

V usage is TRBV6-6 and J usage is TRBJ2-3, with 8 positions matching TRBD2. The junction had 2 bases not matched to a gene; V was cut back by 3 bases and J by 0 bases. There are 15 residues in the CDR3. Germline CDR1 and CDR2: MNHNY and SVGAGI (reference sequence). For the CDR3, the DNA is TGTGCCAGCAGTTATGCTAGCGGGAGCACAGATACGCAGTATTTT. Translated, it gives CASSYASGSTDTQYF.

J is TRBJ2-1 and V is TRBV18; perhaps TRBD2 as D (6 bases). This CDR3 contains 11 residues. The germline gives CDR1 KGHSH, CDR2 LQKENI. Trimming shortened V by 6 bases and J by 14 bases, and 14 bases separated the two germline ends. CDR3 DNA: TGTGCCAGCTCGCCGGGGAGGTTTGAGTTCTTC. Translating it yields CASSPGRFEFF. The variable domain in full, completed from reference TRBV18 and TRBJ2-1, reads NAGVMQNPRHLVRRRGQEARLRCSPMKGHSHVYWYRQLPEEGLKFMVYLQKENIIDESGMPKERFSAEFPKEGPSILRIQQVVRGDSAAYFCASSPGRFEFFGPGTRLTVL.

The CDR3 is CASRVWGEGNEQFF. The CDR3 DNA reads TGTGCCAGTAGGGTGTGGGGGGAAGGGAATGAGCAGTTCTTC. This rearrangement joins TRBV19 to TRBJ2-1; a weak D match, TRBD2 (6 bases). The germline CDR1 and CDR2 sequences are LNHDA and SQIVND (reference sequence). Trimming removed 6 bases at V and 7 bases at J, with 16 bases between. The CDR3 covers 14 residues.

This chain connects TRBV7-2 to TRBJ2-7; maybe TRBD2 (6 bases). The CDR3 length is 15 residues. Germline V gene lookup returns CDR1 SGHTA and CDR2 FQGNSA. V was cut by 0 bases and J by 0 bases, with 9 bases left in between. The CDR3 DNA reads TGTGCCAGCAGCTTAGCGGGGAGGAGCTCCTACGAGCAGTACTTC. It encodes CASSLAGRSSYEQYF.

The gene calls are TRBV5-1 and TRBJ2-5; the D is unclear. V lost 2 bases and J 0 bases, leaving 5 bases between the germline ends. Germline V gene lookup returns CDR1 SGHRS and CDR2 YFSETQ. The CDR3 is made up of 13 amino acids. In DNA form, the CDR3 reads TGCGCCAGCAGCTTAGGGTACCAAGAGACCCAGTACTTC. This gives the protein CASSLGYQETQYF. Using reference TRBV5-1 and TRBJ2-5 for the parts outside the CDR3, the full variable domain is KAGVTQTPRYLIKTRGQQVTLSCSPISGHRSVSWYQQTPGQGLQFLFEYFSETQRNKGNFPGRFSGRQFSNSRSEMNVSTLELGDSALYLCASSLGYQETQYFGPGTRLLVL.

This clone was counted once. The rearrangement uses TRBV14 and TRBJ1-1; D might be TRBD1 (5 bases). Deletions cut 4 bases from V and 3 bases from J, with 12 bases between. Germline assignment: CDR1 SGHDN and CDR2 FVKESK. The length of the CDR3 is 14 residues. For the CDR3, the DNA is TGTGCCAGCAGCCGGTGGGGGGGAGACACTGAAGCTTTCTTT. It translates to CASSRWGGDTEAFF.

This rearrangement joins TRBV14 to TRBJ1-3, with D uncertain. The CDR3 has 12 amino acids. Trimming removed 3 bases at V and 0 bases at J, with 0 bases between. Germline-derived CDR1 and CDR2 are SGHDN and FVKESK. CDR3 nucleotides: TGTGCCAGCAGCCACTCTGGAAACACCATATATTTT. Its translation: CASSHSGNTIYF.

A note on this clone: One junction end disagrees with the germline gene, perhaps due to a read error. The rearrangement joins TRBV2 to TRBJ2-3; perhaps D is TRBD1 or TRBD2 (8 bases each). The CDR3 contains 15 residues. Germline V lookup: CDR1 SNHLY, CDR2 FYNNEI. The CDR3 protein is CASSRDRTSTDTRYF. CDR3 DNA sequence: TGTGCCAGCAGTAGGGACAGGACTAGCACAGATACGCGGTATTTT.

This clone is a singleton in its sample. J is TRBJ1-5 and V is TRBV6-1; a possible D gene is TRBD1 (5 bases). The CDR3 is 15 amino acids. CDR1 and CDR2 (germline): MNHNS, SASEGT. V was shortened by 4 bases and J by 1 base, with 11 bases between the two germline ends. Here the CDR3 reads CASSGGGVSNQPQHF. DNA of the CDR3: TGTGCCAGCAGTGGGGGGGGAGTGAGCAATCAGCCCCAGCATTTT.

The V and J genes are TRBV6-5 and TRBJ2-7; D unclear. Trimming removed 2 bases from V and 2 bases from J, with 1 base in between. Germline V CDR1 and CDR2: MNHEY, SVGAGI. The length of the CDR3 is 11 residues. This chain's CDR3 is CASSYAYEQYF. CDR3 bases: TGTGCCAGCAGTTACGCCTACGAGCAGTACTTC.

The chain combines TRBV19 with TRBJ1-5; possible D gene TRBD1, 6 bases. Trimming took 6 bases from V and 2 from J, leaving 11 bases between them. CDR1 is LNHDA and CDR2 is SQIVND in the germline V gene (reference sequence). The CDR3 loop spans 14 amino acids. CDR3 region: CASRTGLGNQPQHF. The CDR3 bases are TGTGCCAGTAGAACAGGGTTAGGCAATCAGCCCCAGCATTTT. The whole variable domain, remainder taken from reference TRBV19 and TRBJ1-5, is DGGITQSPKYLFRKEGQNVTLSCEQNLNHDAMYWYRQDPGQGLRLIYYSQIVNDFQKGDIAEGYSVSREKKESFPLTVTSAQKNPTAFYLCASRTGLGNQPQHFGDGTRLSIL.

V usage is TRBV11-3 and J usage is TRBJ2-2, with 8 bases that match TRBD2. Germline CDR1 reads SGHNT; CDR2 reads YENEEA. V was pared by 0 bases and J by 7 bases, with 10 bases of the junction left unmatched. CDR3 length equals 17 residues. The CDR3 sequence: CASSLEGTGRAFGELFF. The CDR3 DNA reads TGTGCCAGCAGCTTAGAAGGTACCGGGAGGGCCTTCGGGGAGCTGTTTTTT.

This clone was seen only once. This sequence joins TRBV6-1 and TRBJ1-6; D might be TRBD1 (5 bases). Germline V CDR1 and CDR2: MNHNS, SASEGT. CDR3 size: 15 residues. Between the trimmed V and J ends, which lost 7 bases and 0 bases, there was a span of 10 bases. The CDR3 bases are TGTGCCAGCATTCGGGGGAGCTCCTATAATTCACCCCTCCACTTT. Translation: CASIRGSSYNSPLHF.

The chain joins TRBV16 to TRBJ1-2; D may be TRBD1 (5 bases). The germline V and J ends were trimmed by 2 bases and 3 bases, with 10 bases remaining between them. Germline loops: CDR1 KGHSY, CDR2 FQNENV. The CDR3 is made up of 14 amino acids. CDR3: CASSQAGQHYGYTF. The DNA for the CDR3 is TGTGCCAGCAGCCAAGCGGGGCAGCACTATGGCTACACCTTC.

The J gene is TRBJ2-4, the V gene TRBV18; 9 bases are shared with TRBD1. Germline assignment: CDR1 KGHSH and CDR2 LQKENI. V was clipped by 6 bases and J by 9 bases; unmatched bases: 9. The CDR3 runs 14 residues. DNA of the CDR3: TGTGCCAGCTCCCAGGCGGGGACAGGGTCCATTCAGTACTTC. Its protein is CASSQAGTGSIQYF. The variable domain in full, with the rest retrieved from reference TRBV18 and TRBJ2-4, is NAGVMQNPRHLVRRRGQEARLRCSPMKGHSHVYWYRQLPEEGLKFMVYLQKENIIDESGMPKERFSAEFPKEGPSILRIQQVVRGDSAAYFCASSQAGTGSIQYFGAGTRLSVL.

This clone appeared once. This sequence joins TRBV5-1 and TRBJ1-2; 9 nucleotides align to TRBD1. This CDR3 is 14 amino acids long. Germline CDR1 and CDR2: SGHRS and YFSETQ. V lost 4 bases to trimming and J lost 13 bases; unmatched junction nucleotides: 14. This CDR3 is CASSPESGQGFRTF. The CDR3 DNA is TGCGCCAGCAGCCCGGAGAGTGGACAGGGGTTTCGCACCTTC. Variable domain in full (rest from reference TRBV5-1 and TRBJ1-2): KAGVTQTPRYLIKTRGQQVTLSCSPISGHRSVSWYQQTPGQGLQFLFEYFSETQRNKGNFPGRFSGRQFSNSRSEMNVSTLELGDSALYLCASSPESGQGFRTFGSGTRLTVV.

V gene TRBV12-5 combines with J gene TRBJ1-1; weak D call: TRBD1 (6 bases). This CDR3 comprises 13 residues. Germline-derived CDR1 and CDR2 are LGHNT and FRNRAP. Trimming took 7 bases from V and 2 from J, leaving 11 bases between them. This CDR3 is CASVLDSNTEAFF. CDR3 bases: TGTGCTAGTGTCCTGGACAGCAACACTGAAGCTTTCTTT.

V gene TRBV2 combines with J gene TRBJ2-7; D remains unclear. The length of the CDR3 is 14 residues. Germline assignment: CDR1 SNHLY and CDR2 FYNNEI. Trimming shortened V by 1 base and J by 3 bases, and 10 bases separated the two germline ends. CDR3 sequence: CASSEGIGFYEQYF. The CDR3, as DNA: TGTGCCAGCAGTGAAGGAATTGGGTTCTACGAGCAGTACTTC.

This clone has only a few counts. The J gene is TRBJ1-4, the V gene TRBV27; TRBD1 is a possible D gene (5 bases). This CDR3 region has 19 residues. Trimming took 5 bases from V and 8 from J, leaving 30 bases between them. Germline CDR1 and CDR2: MNHEY and SMNVEV (reference sequence). The CDR3 reads CASSPPTPGLGRRSEKLFF. CDR3 coding DNA: TGTGCCAGCAGTCCACCAACTCCGGGACTGGGTCGGCGGAGCGAAAAACTGTTTTTT.

The chain links TRBV30 to TRBJ1-3; TRBD1 agrees at 7 bases. The germline gives CDR1 GTSNPN, CDR2 SVGIG (reference sequence). Unmatched junction bases numbered 6, after V lost 2 bases and J lost 2 bases. CDR3 size: 15 residues. The chain's CDR3 is CAWSPLDRTGNTIYF. The CDR3 DNA reads TGTGCCTGGAGTCCCCTGGACAGGACTGGAAACACCATATATTTT.

V is TRBV18 and J is TRBJ1-1; TRBD1 matches at 8 bases. V shed 1 base, J shed 6 bases, and the junction held 4 bases outside the gene matches. Germline V gene lookup returns CDR1 KGHSH and CDR2 LQKENI. The CDR3 totals 14 residues. In DNA, the CDR3 is TGTGCCAGCTCACCACGACAGGGGTCCCCTGAAGCTTTCTTT. It specifies CASSPRQGSPEAFF.

The chain couples TRBV2 to TRBJ1-1; no reliable D call. In germline, CDR1 is SNHLY, CDR2 FYNNEI. The CDR3 extends over 13 amino acids. V dropped 5 bases and J dropped 3 bases, with 10 bases sitting between them. The CDR3 here is CASSWGGDTEAFF. CDR3 bases: TGTGCCAGCAGTTGGGGAGGTGACACTGAAGCTTTCTTT.

Only a few counts were recorded for this clone. The chain uses TRBV6-5 and TRBJ1-1; TRBD1 aligns across 7 bases. The germline CDR1 and CDR2 sequences are MNHEY and SVGAGI. V shed 8 bases and J 10 bases; nucleotides not matched to a gene: 10. The length of the CDR3 is 12 residues. The CDR3 region is CASRGGLGVAFF. In DNA, the CDR3 is TGTGCCAGCCGAGGGGGCCTTGGCGTAGCTTTCTTT.

The chain combines TRBV6-1 with TRBJ1-2; D is possibly TRBD1 (5 bases). Germline CDR1 and CDR2: MNHNS and SASEGT. The CDR3 spans 16 residues. The V end lost 2 bases, the J end lost 3 bases, and 16 bases lay between the germline ends. The CDR3 DNA follows: TGTGCCAGCAGTGAATTTCCCCGGACCAGGGACTATGGCTACACCTTC. Protein product: CASSEFPRTRDYGYTF.

The chain joins TRBV7-3 to TRBJ2-6, with 7 bases lining up with TRBD1. This CDR3 has 18 residues. V lost 5 bases, J lost 2 bases, and 12 bases stayed unmatched. CDR1 is SGHTA and CDR2 is FQGTGA in the germline V gene. The CDR3 loop reads CASSPNAFQGAGANVLTF. CDR3 in DNA: TGTGCCAGCAGCCCAAACGCGTTTCAGGGGGCTGGGGCCAACGTCCTGACTTTC.

The chain is built from TRBV25-1 and TRBJ1-4, with unresolved D. CDR3 size: 11 residues. Trimming shortened V by 4 bases and J by 7 bases, and 4 bases separated the two germline ends. Germline V lookup: CDR1 MGHDK, CDR2 SYGVNS. CDR3 loop: CASSAGEKLFF. Here the CDR3 DNA reads TGTGCCAGCAGTGCCGGTGAAAAACTGTTTTTT.

The chain recombines TRBV10-2 with TRBJ2-7; maybe TRBD2 (5 bases). Trimming shortened V by 7 bases and J by 4 bases, and 17 bases separated the two germline ends. The CDR3 is made up of 14 amino acids. Germline V gene sequence: CDR1 WSHSY, CDR2 SAAADI. The CDR3 nucleotides are TGCGCCAGCACTCCGACCGGGGTGATATACGAGCAGTACTTC. It specifies CASTPTGVIYEQYF.

The chain uses TRBV27 and TRBJ1-3; D gene unclear. CDR3 length: 15 amino acids. V was trimmed by 4 bases and J by 4 bases, leaving 14 bases between them. Germline loops: CDR1 MNHEY, CDR2 SMNVEV (reference sequence). CDR3 nucleotides: TGTGCCAGCAGTTCACTAGGGATCCAAGGAAACACCATATATTTT. As protein: CASSSLGIQGNTIYF.